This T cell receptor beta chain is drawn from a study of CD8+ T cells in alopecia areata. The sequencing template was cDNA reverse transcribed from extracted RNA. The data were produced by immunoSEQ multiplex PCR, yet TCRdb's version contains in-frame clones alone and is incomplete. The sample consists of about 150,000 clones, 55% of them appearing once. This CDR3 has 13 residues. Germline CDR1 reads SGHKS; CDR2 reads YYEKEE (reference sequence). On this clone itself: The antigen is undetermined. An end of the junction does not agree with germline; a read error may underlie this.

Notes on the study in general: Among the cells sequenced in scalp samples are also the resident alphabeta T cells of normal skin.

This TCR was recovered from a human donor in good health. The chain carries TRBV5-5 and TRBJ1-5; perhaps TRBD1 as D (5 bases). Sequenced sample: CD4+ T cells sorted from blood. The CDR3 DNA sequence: TGTGCCAGCAGGTTGGGGGGCAATCAGCCCCAGCATTTT. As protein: CASRLGGNQPQHF.